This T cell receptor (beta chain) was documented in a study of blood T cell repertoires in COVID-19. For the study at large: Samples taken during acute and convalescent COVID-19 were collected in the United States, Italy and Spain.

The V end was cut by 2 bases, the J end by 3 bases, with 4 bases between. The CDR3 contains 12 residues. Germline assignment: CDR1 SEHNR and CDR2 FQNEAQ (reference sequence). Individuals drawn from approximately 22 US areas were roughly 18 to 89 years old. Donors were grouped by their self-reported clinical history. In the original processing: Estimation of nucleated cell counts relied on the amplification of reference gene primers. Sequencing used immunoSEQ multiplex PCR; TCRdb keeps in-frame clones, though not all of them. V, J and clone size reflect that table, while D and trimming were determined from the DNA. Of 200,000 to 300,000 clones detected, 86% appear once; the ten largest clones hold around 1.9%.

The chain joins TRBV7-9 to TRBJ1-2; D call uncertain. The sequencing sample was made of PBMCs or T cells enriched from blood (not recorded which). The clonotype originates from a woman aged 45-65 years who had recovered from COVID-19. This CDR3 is CASSLSDYGYTF. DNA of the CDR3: TGTGCCAGCAGCTTATCCGACTATGGCTACACCTTC.